This TCR beta chain was sequenced during a study of blood T cell repertoires in COVID-19. At the level of the study: Italy, Spain and the United States were the sources of the convalescent and acute COVID-19 samples. PBMCs, B-cell-depleted T cells, or T cells provided the cDNA or gDNA that made up the material.

This table comes from immunoSEQ multiplex PCR, and its TCRdb copy is limited to in-frame clones, with some not included. The profile shows about 75,000 clones, 75% to 85% of them singletons. The CDR3 spans 15 residues. The ends lost 5 bases at V and 3 bases at J; junction bases unmatched: 7. Germline assignment: CDR1 SEHNR and CDR2 FQNEAQ (reference sequence). The chain recombines TRBV7-9 with TRBJ2-1; 7 bases are a match to TRBD1. The sequenced sample was peripheral blood. The receptor's source is a woman over 75 with active or convalescent COVID-19. The CDR3 protein is CASSPGDSIYNEQFF. CDR3 in DNA: TGTGCCAGCAGCCCCGGGGACAGCATCTACAATGAGCAGTTCTTC.